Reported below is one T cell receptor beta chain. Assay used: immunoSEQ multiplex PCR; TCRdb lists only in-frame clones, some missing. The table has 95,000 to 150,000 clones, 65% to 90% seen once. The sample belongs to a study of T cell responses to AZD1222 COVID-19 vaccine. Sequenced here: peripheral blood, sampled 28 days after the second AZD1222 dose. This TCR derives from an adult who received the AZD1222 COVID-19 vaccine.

The CDR3 DNA follows: TGTGCCAGCAGTGACCCTCAACGGGGGGATGGCTACACCTTC. This encodes CASSDPQRGDGYTF. The chain carries TRBV6-1 and TRBJ1-2; the D gene is possibly TRBD1 (5 bases). Trimming removed 3 bases at V and 6 bases at J, with 14 bases between. Germline loops: CDR1 MNHNS, CDR2 SASEGT. The CDR3 loop spans 14 amino acids.